Each of the 28 T cell receptor beta chains below was sequenced from the same sample in a study of regulatory T cells in long-lasting Graves disease (dated by TCRdb to the early 2020s). Library creation used multiplex PCR. Sequencing relied on an Illumina HiSeq 4000. iRepertoire HTBI primers and Arm-PCR amplification of CDR3 regions were used to construct TCR beta libraries. The raw public data were reprocessed by TCRdb itself: fastp quality trimming at Q25, MiXCR clonotype calling, in-frame beta chains only. Records with the same CDR3 protein are collapsed into one entry carrying the most frequent genes and DNA. The sample table lists approximately 400,000 distinct CDR3 sequences, about 14% of them with a count of one. About a fifth of the sample comes from the top ten. Reading the label with the study, this specimen's time point is: newly diagnosed GD, antithyroid drugs for less than 3 months. For both TCR sequencing and RNA sequencing, RNA was extracted from PBMCs in TRIzol.

The source was peripheral blood mononuclear cells (PBMCs), collected at new diagnosis, from a patient treated with antithyroid drugs. The receptors derive from a female donor with Graves disease.

Turning to this clonotype: A much larger clonotype is one base distant, so this may be a read error. Here the CDR3 omits its conserved ending phenylalanine or tryptophan, so a read error is the likely source. The rearrangement uses TRBV6-5 and TRBJ1-1; D is uncertain. V dropped 3 bases and J dropped 0 bases, with 17 bases sitting between them. Looked up from germline, CDR1 is MNHEY and CDR2 is SVGAGI. CDR3 size: 17 residues. CDR3 DNA sequence: TGTGCCAGCAGTTATAGCACCCGGGATTCTCTGAACACTGAAGCTTTCCTT. As protein: CASSYSTRDSLNTEAFL.

This clonotype was observed at least ten times. This chain joins TRBV9 and TRBJ1-1; D not resolved. The V end lost 3 bases, the J end lost 0 bases, and 9 bases lay between the germline ends. Germline CDR1 is SGDLS and CDR2 is YYNGEE. This CDR3 has 14 residues. The CDR3 nucleotides are TGTGCCAGCAGCGCGGGCCCCCTGAACACTGAAGCTTTCTTT. This gives the protein CASSAGPLNTEAFF.

This clonotype was observed many times. The chain uses TRBV27 and TRBJ2-1; 14 nucleotides agree with TRBD2. V was pared by 5 bases and J by 6 bases, with 6 bases of the junction left unmatched. Germline V gene lookup returns CDR1 MNHEY and CDR2 SMNVEV (reference sequence). This CDR3 is built from 16 residues. CDR3: CASSHGTSGSVNEQFF. The CDR3 nucleotides are TGTGCCAGCAGTCACGGGACTAGCGGGAGCGTCAATGAGCAGTTCTTC.

This clonotype has a count of ten or more. The J gene is TRBJ2-4, the V gene TRBV20-1; a possible D gene is TRBD2 (6 bases). Trimming removed 6 bases from V and 5 bases from J, with 11 bases in between. The CDR3 has 12 amino acids. From germline, CDR1 is DFQATT and CDR2 SNEGSKA (reference sequence). The CDR3 DNA follows: TGCAGTGCCTCGGGACTTCAAAACATTCAGTACTTC. This codes for CSASGLQNIQYF.

This clonotype was detected ten times or more. The rearrangement links TRBV6-2 or TRBV6-3 to TRBJ2-5, with 8 positions matching TRBD2. V was clipped by 8 bases and J by 4 bases; unmatched bases: 12. The CDR3 spans 15 residues. The germline gives CDR1 MNHEY, CDR2 SVGEGT. The CDR3 sequence is CASGESGRGVETQYF. In DNA form, the CDR3 reads TGTGCCAGCGGGGAGAGCGGGAGAGGGGTAGAGACCCAGTACTTC.

There are many counts of this clonotype. The chain couples TRBV12-3 or TRBV12-4 to TRBJ1-5; D is unresolved. V lost 4 bases, J lost 1 base, and 8 bases lay in between. This CDR3 spans 14 amino acids. The CDR3 protein is CASSSNLSNQPQHF. Written as DNA, the CDR3 is TGTGCCAGCAGTTCCAATTTGAGCAATCAGCCCCAGCATTTT.

This clonotype has ten or more counts. V usage is TRBV12-3 or TRBV12-4 and J usage is TRBJ1-4; D is unresolved. The length of the CDR3 is 14 residues. V lost 5 bases and J 8 bases, leaving 15 bases between the germline ends. The CDR3 loop reads CASSPTGRAEKLFF. The DNA of the CDR3 is TGTGCCAGCAGTCCAACTGGTCGGGCAGAAAAACTGTTTTTT.

This clonotype was detected ten times or more. V and J are TRBV2 and TRBJ1-1; D gene ambiguous. This CDR3 contains 12 residues. Trimming took off 6 bases at V and 7 bases at J, with 12 bases between the two ends. Germline assignment: CDR1 SNHLY and CDR2 FYNNEI. Here the CDR3 DNA reads TGTGCCAGCAGGTCGACCGAGGGTGAAGCTTTCTTT. Translation gives CASRSTEGEAFF.

The J gene is TRBJ1-2, the V gene TRBV20-1, with D possibly TRBD1 on 5 matching bases. V was shortened by 6 bases and J by 6 bases, with 14 bases between the two germline ends. Germline assignment: CDR1 DFQATT and CDR2 SNEGSKA (reference sequence). The CDR3 totals 12 residues. The DNA for the CDR3 is TGCAGTGCCTCATCAACGGGGGATGGCTACACCTTC. It translates to CSASSTGDGYTF.

This clonotype was found many times. V gene TRBV6-1 combines with J gene TRBJ2-5, with D possibly being TRBD2 (6 bases). CDR1 is MNHNS, CDR2 SASEGT, per germline. The CDR3 has 14 amino acids. V was trimmed by 6 bases and J by 7 bases, leaving 18 bases between them. CDR3 sequence (DNA): TGTGCCAGCAGCCACCGTGAGCGGGCGTGGACCCAGTACTTC. Residues: CASSHRERAWTQYF.

This clonotype was counted ten times or more. The CDR3 loop reads CASSVEAGYTDTQYF. CDR3 DNA sequence: TGTGCCAGCAGCGTAGAGGCGGGATACACAGATACGCAGTATTTT. The chain joins TRBV9 to TRBJ2-3, with D maybe TRBD2 (6 bases). Per germline, CDR1 SGDLS and CDR2 YYNGEE. V lost 0 bases, J lost 2 bases, and 10 bases lay in between. This CDR3 contains 15 residues.

V and J are TRBV7-9 and TRBJ2-5; 16 bases align to TRBD2. The germline V gene has CDR1 SEHNR and CDR2 FQNEAQ (reference sequence). The junction had 10 bases not matched to a gene; V was cut back by 5 bases and J by 10 bases. This CDR3 contains 16 residues. The CDR3 spells CASSIWGTSGRANQYF. The DNA for the CDR3 is TGTGCCAGCAGCATTTGGGGGACTAGCGGGAGGGCTAACCAGTACTTC. The full variable domain, rest sourced from reference TRBV7-9 and TRBJ2-5, is DTGVSQNPRHKITKRGQNVTFRCDPISEHNRLYWYRQTLGQGPEFLTYFQNEAQLEKSRLLSDRFSAERPKGSFSTLEIQRTEQGDSAMYLCASSIWGTSGRANQYFGPGTRLLVL.

This clonotype appeared many times. V usage is TRBV6-2 or TRBV6-3 and J usage is TRBJ2-7, with D perhaps matching TRBD1 (6 bases). Deletions cut 0 bases from V and 2 bases from J, with 11 bases between. CDR3 length: 15 amino acids. Per germline, CDR1 MNHEY and CDR2 SVGEGT. The CDR3 bases are TGTGCCAGCAGTTACTCGACAGGAGGCCCCTACGAGCAGTACTTC. Its translation: CASSYSTGGPYEQYF.

This clonotype was counted ten times or more. This chain links TRBV12-5 with TRBJ1-1, with a possible D match to TRBD1 (6 bases). CDR3 size: 17 residues. The germline V gene has CDR1 LGHNT and CDR2 FRNRAP. Trimming shortened V by 3 bases and J by 2 bases, and 19 bases separated the two germline ends. The CDR3 sequence is CASGFSTGSGFNTEAFF. DNA for the CDR3: TGTGCTAGTGGTTTCTCGACAGGCAGCGGGTTCAACACTGAAGCTTTCTTT.

This clonotype was found many times. The chain employs TRBV12-3 or TRBV12-4 and TRBJ1-2; 7 bases are shared with TRBD1. This CDR3 comprises 15 residues. V lost 5 bases, J lost 3 bases, and 9 bases stayed unmatched. DNA of the CDR3: TGTGCCAGCAGTCCCGGACAGGCTTCTTACTATGGCTACACCTTC. Protein sequence: CASSPGQASYYGYTF.

This clonotype was seen repeatedly, ten times or more. The chain couples TRBV2 to TRBJ1-2, with D unresolved. Germline-derived CDR1 and CDR2 are SNHLY and FYNNEI. The CDR3 is 13 amino acids. The V and J ends lost 4 bases and 3 bases respectively, with 9 bases between them. The CDR3 spells CASSGAGDYGYTF. CDR3 nucleotides: TGTGCCAGCAGTGGGGCGGGTGACTATGGCTACACCTTC.

This clonotype was picked up a small number of times. The CDR3 DNA is TGTGCCAGCAGTTACTCGACCCTCCGGGAGTCTGGTGAGCAGTTCTTC. The encoded protein is CASSYSTLRESGEQFF. The rearrangement uses TRBV6-2 or TRBV6-3 and TRBJ2-1; weak D call: TRBD2 (6 bases). CDR1 MNHEY and CDR2 SVGEGT come from the germline V gene. V gave up 0 bases and J gave up 9 bases, with 18 bases separating them. CDR3 length equals 16 residues.

This clonotype has at least ten counts. The rearrangement uses TRBV28 and TRBJ1-5; D gene uncertain. The CDR3 is made up of 15 amino acids. V lost 5 bases and J lost 0, with 11 bases in between. In germline, CDR1 is MDHEN, CDR2 SYDVKM. CDR3 protein: CASSHGRLSNQPQHF. As DNA, the CDR3 is TGTGCCAGCAGTCACGGACGGCTTAGCAATCAGCCCCAGCATTTT.

This clonotype occurred many times. The V and J genes are TRBV9 and TRBJ1-1; TRBD1 aligns across 7 bases. This CDR3 spans 14 amino acids. After removal of 0 bases from V and 4 bases from J, the junction contained 3 bases not matched to a gene. Germline CDR1 and CDR2: SGDLS and YYNGEE. CDR3 amino acids: CASSVDGTATEAFF. The CDR3 region has the DNA TGTGCCAGCAGCGTAGACGGGACAGCCACTGAAGCTTTCTTT.

The J gene is TRBJ2-2, the V gene TRBV6-5; D uncertain. Trimming shortened V by 0 bases and J by 6 bases, and 11 bases separated the two germline ends. Looked up from germline, CDR1 is MNHEY and CDR2 is SVGAGI. The CDR3 spans 15 residues. The CDR3 loop reads CASSYSPAGAGELFF. DNA of the CDR3: TGTGCCAGCAGTTACTCCCCCGCAGGAGCCGGGGAGCTGTTTTTT.

This rearrangement joins TRBV2 to TRBJ1-5; D might be TRBD1 (5 bases). The CDR3 contains 13 residues. Per the germline V gene, CDR1 is SNHLY and CDR2 is FYNNEI. V dropped 7 bases and J dropped 3 bases, with 10 bases sitting between them. DNA for the CDR3: TGTGCCAGCACGACAGTGACCAATCAGCCCCAGCATTTT. Its protein is CASTTVTNQPQHF.

This clonotype was picked up many times. This sequence joins TRBV28 and TRBJ2-1; 10 nucleotides match TRBD1. The junction had 17 bases not matched to a gene; V was cut back by 7 bases and J by 8 bases. The CDR3 runs to 17 residues. Germline CDR1 and CDR2: MDHEN and SYDVKM. DNA for the CDR3: TGTGCCAGCATCCCTCCACTCGGGACAGGGGAGATAGATGAGCAGTTCTTC. Translating it yields CASIPPLGTGEIDEQFF.

This clonotype was counted at least ten times. The chain employs TRBV11-3 and TRBJ2-4, with 14 bases lining up with TRBD2. The CDR3 has 15 residues. Germline assignment: CDR1 SGHNT and CDR2 YENEEA. The V segment lost 3 bases and the J segment 5 bases; nucleotides outside the gene matches: 0. CDR3 region: CASSLTSGGENIQYF. In nucleotides, the CDR3 is TGTGCCAGCAGCTTGACTAGCGGGGGGGAAAACATTCAGTACTTC. Supplemented by reference TRBV11-3 and TRBJ2-4, the full variable domain reads EAGVVQSPRYKIIEKKQPVAFWCNPISGHNTLYWYLQNLGQGPELLIRYENEEAVDDSQLPKDRFSAERLKGVDSTLKIQPAELGDSAVYLCASSLTSGGENIQYFGAGTRLSVL.

This clonotype was seen a handful of times. This rearrangement joins TRBV7-2 to TRBJ2-3; TRBD2 agrees at 8 bases. This CDR3 is 16 amino acids long. V dropped 0 bases and J dropped 4; count of bases not matched to a gene: 6. Per the germline V gene, CDR1 is SGHTA and CDR2 is FQGNSA. The DNA for the CDR3 is TGTGCCAGCAGCTTAGCGTCGCGGGGGGTTGCAGATACGCAGTATTTT. Its translation: CASSLASRGVADTQYF.

The chain is built from TRBV19 and TRBJ2-1; 7 bases agree with TRBD2. This CDR3 contains 15 residues. Unmatched junction bases numbered 4, after V lost 4 bases and J lost 1 base. Germline V lookup: CDR1 LNHDA, CDR2 SQIVND (reference sequence). DNA of the CDR3: TGTGCCAGTAGTACAGCTAGCGGTTCCTACAATGAGCAGTTCTTC. Protein product: CASSTASGSYNEQFF.

The chain carries TRBV4-1 and TRBJ2-2; D is possibly TRBD2 (6 bases). CDR3 length: 17 amino acids. V was cut by 4 bases and J by 0 bases, with 15 bases left in between. Germline V gene data show CDR1 as MGHRA and CDR2 as YSYEKL. The CDR3 DNA follows: TGCGCCAGCAGCCCCGCCACTAGCAGCGCGAACACCGGGGAGCTGTTTTTT. It is translated as CASSPATSSANTGELFF.

The table lists this clonotype with many counts. CDR3 bases: TGCGCCAGCAGCTTGGTGACAGGGGGCGCTTATGGAGAGACCCAGTACTTC. It is translated as CASSLVTGGAYGETQYF. This chain links TRBV5-1 with TRBJ2-5; 10 bases fit TRBD1. The CDR3 length is 17 residues. Looked up from germline, CDR1 is SGHRS and CDR2 is YFSETQ. Trimming cost V 0 bases and J 4 bases; bases outside gene matches: 9.

J is TRBJ2-2 and V is TRBV20-1, with TRBD2 matching over 12 bases. The CDR3 has 15 amino acids. Germline CDR1 and CDR2: DFQATT and SNEGSKA (reference sequence). V gave up 5 bases and J gave up 7 bases; unmatched junction bases: 8. The CDR3 region is CSAPLAGGPDGELFF. The CDR3 DNA reads as TGCAGTGCTCCCCTAGCGGGAGGGCCGGACGGGGAGCTGTTTTTT.